This T cell receptor (beta chain) appears in the sequencing data of a study of beta chain features in type 1 diabetes. TCRB transcripts that were expressed got sequenced, as all of the isolated RNA had been reverse transcribed. Repertoires were generated with immunoSEQ multiplex PCR, while TCRdb's copy carries only in-frame clones and drops some. The sample lists roughly 450,000 clones, around 13% occurring once. Trimming left V 2 bases short and J 6 bases short, with 8 bases between. Germline CDR1 and CDR2: MNHNY and SVGAGI (reference sequence). There are 12 residues in the CDR3. The rearrangement joins TRBV6-6 to TRBJ2-7; perhaps TRBD2 as D (5 bases). This TCR was sampled from a man aged 30 to 39 in good health. Source material: naive CD4+ T cells from blood. Here the CDR3 DNA reads TGTGCCAGCAGTTACGGGAGTGGCGAGCAGTACGTC. Protein product: CASSYGSGEQYV.